One sample yielded the 13 T cell receptor beta chains listed below, sequenced in a study of identical twins. TCRdb re-called the 5' RACE reads through MiXCR, storing one row per CDR3 protein. Here the sample spans around 510,000 distinct CDR3 sequences, roughly an eighth being singletons. The sample was also linked to a second study, of yellow fever vaccine responses in identical twins.

Source material: CD4+ T cells sorted from blood. Receptors were obtained from a woman aged 18 to 35 in good health.

The table lists this clonotype with a few counts. The V call is TRBV30, the J call TRBJ1-2, with D unclear. The V gene lost 1 base and the J gene lost 6 bases, with 18 bases spanning the gap. This CDR3 comprises 15 residues. Germline V CDR1 and CDR2: GTSNPN, SVGIG (reference sequence). In nucleotides, the CDR3 is TGTGCCTGGAGTGCCTTTGGACTGACTATGCATGGCTACACCTTC. This translates into CAWSAFGLTMHGYTF.

This clonotype was seen a handful of times. The gene calls are TRBV5-6 and TRBJ2-3; D assignment may be TRBD1 or TRBD2 (5 bases each). Trimming removed 4 bases from V and 6 bases from J, with 18 bases in between. From germline, CDR1 is SGHDT and CDR2 YYEEEE. CDR3 length: 15 residues. The CDR3 bases are TGTGCCAGCAGCCACCGGGACCCGGGGTATGATACGCAGTATTTT. It is translated as CASSHRDPGYDTQYF. Full variable domain (outside the CDR3, taken from reference TRBV5-6 and TRBJ2-3): DAGVTQSPTHLIKTRGQQVTLRCSPKSGHDTVSWYQQALGQGPQFIFQYYEEEERQRGNFPDRFSGHQFPNYSSELNVNALLLGDSALYLCASSHRDPGYDTQYFGPGTRLTVL.

This clonotype was detected only a few times. The chain joins TRBV20-1 to TRBJ2-4, with a weak D call TRBD1 (5 bases). There are 16 residues in the CDR3. The V gene's germline CDR1 is DFQATT and CDR2 SNEGSKA (reference sequence). The V end was cut by 5 bases, the J end by 1 base, with 18 bases between. CDR3: CSALIDSLGAKNIQYF. CDR3 in DNA: TGCAGTGCTTTAATCGACAGCCTGGGGGCCAAAAACATTCAGTACTTC.

In its sample, this clonotype was seen a few times. The chain has TRBV7-9 and TRBJ1-4, with TRBD1 as a possible D gene (5 bases). This CDR3 region has 12 residues. The germline CDR1 and CDR2 sequences are SEHNR and FQNEAQ (reference sequence). Trimming stripped 6 bases from V and 12 bases from J, with 14 bases between. The CDR3 sequence is CASRKGTGQLFF. The CDR3 DNA reads as TGTGCCAGCAGAAAAGGGACGGGCCAACTGTTTTTT.

This clonotype was counted only a few times. This chain connects TRBV4-1 to TRBJ2-5, with D perhaps being TRBD1 or TRBD2 (5 bases each). CDR1 and CDR2 from the germline V gene are MGHRA and YSYEKL. The V end lost 3 bases, the J end lost 1 base, and 12 bases lay between the germline ends. The CDR3 consists of 15 residues. CDR3 coding DNA: TGCGCCAGCAGCCAGGTCGGGGCTAGCCAAGAGACCCAGTACTTC. Protein: CASSQVGASQETQYF.

This clonotype was seen a few times. The V and J genes are TRBV7-3 and TRBJ2-3; 9 bases are shared with TRBD2. The germline CDR1 and CDR2 sequences are SGHTA and FQGTGA. CDR3 length: 15 amino acids. V gave up 5 bases and J gave up 2 bases; unmatched junction bases: 5. CDR3 protein: CASSPGGGATDTQYF. The CDR3 region has the DNA TGTGCCAGCAGCCCGGGCGGGGGGGCCACAGATACGCAGTATTTT.

The J gene is TRBJ1-5, the V gene TRBV20-1; D is ambiguous. CDR1 is DFQATT and CDR2 is SNEGSKA in the germline V gene (reference sequence). CDR3 length equals 15 residues. Trimming shortened V by 3 bases and J by 0 bases, and 12 bases separated the two germline ends. DNA for the CDR3: TGCAGTGCTAGTGGACTGATTTATAGCAATCAGCCCCAGCATTTT. This gives the protein CSASGLIYSNQPQHF.

This clonotype was counted a few times. The V gene is TRBV18, the J gene TRBJ2-3, with 8 positions matching TRBD2. The V segment lost 3 bases and the J segment 4 bases; nucleotides outside the gene matches: 6. CDR1 is KGHSH, CDR2 LQKENI, per germline. The CDR3 is made up of 15 amino acids. As DNA, the CDR3 is TGTGCCAGCTCACCGGGACTAGATTATTCAGATACGCAGTATTTT. This codes for CASSPGLDYSDTQYF.

In its sample, this clonotype was seen many times. The chain is built from TRBV3-1 and TRBJ1-1; 10 bases are shared with TRBD1. V lost 3 bases to trimming and J lost 5 bases; unmatched junction nucleotides: 0. Germline CDR1 and CDR2: LGHDT and YNNKEL (reference sequence). The CDR3 loop spans 13 amino acids. CDR3 in amino acids: CASSQGQGTEAFF. The CDR3, as DNA: TGTGCCAGCAGCCAGGGACAGGGGACTGAAGCTTTCTTT.

There are a few counts of this clonotype. The gene calls are TRBV20-1 and TRBJ2-7, with 8 nucleotides matching TRBD2. With 4 bases clipped from V and 1 base from J, the junction kept 6 bases outside the gene matches. The length of the CDR3 is 14 residues. Germline loops: CDR1 DFQATT, CDR2 SNEGSKA (reference sequence). The CDR3 region is CSAITSGNSYEQYF. The CDR3 coding sequence is TGCAGTGCTATTACTAGCGGCAATTCCTACGAGCAGTACTTC.

The chain has TRBV7-2 and TRBJ1-2; perhaps TRBD1 as D (5 bases). Per germline, CDR1 SGHTA and CDR2 FQGNSA. The CDR3 has 14 amino acids. The ends were cut back, 5 bases at V and 6 bases at J, with 16 bases in the middle. This CDR3 reads CASSPKGRIDGYTF. The DNA of the CDR3 is TGTGCCAGCAGCCCGAAGGGACGCATCGATGGCTACACCTTC.

CDR3 loop: CASSAQGAGNSPLHF. DNA of the CDR3: TGTGCCAGCAGCGCACAGGGGGCCGGTAATTCACCCCTCCACTTT. V is TRBV12-3 or TRBV12-4 and J is TRBJ1-6; TRBD1 matches at 9 bases. The CDR3 consists of 15 residues. V shed 6 bases, J shed 6 bases, and the junction held 6 bases outside the gene matches.

The sample holds a few counts of this clonotype. The V and J genes are TRBV12-3 or TRBV12-4 and TRBJ2-1; TRBD2 might be the D (5 bases). Trimming shortened V by 3 bases and J by 9 bases, and 12 bases separated the two germline ends. This CDR3 region has 13 residues. Here the CDR3 DNA reads TGTGCCAGCAGTTTGCCTAGCCCCGCTGAGCAGTTCTTC. It yields the protein CASSLPSPAEQFF.